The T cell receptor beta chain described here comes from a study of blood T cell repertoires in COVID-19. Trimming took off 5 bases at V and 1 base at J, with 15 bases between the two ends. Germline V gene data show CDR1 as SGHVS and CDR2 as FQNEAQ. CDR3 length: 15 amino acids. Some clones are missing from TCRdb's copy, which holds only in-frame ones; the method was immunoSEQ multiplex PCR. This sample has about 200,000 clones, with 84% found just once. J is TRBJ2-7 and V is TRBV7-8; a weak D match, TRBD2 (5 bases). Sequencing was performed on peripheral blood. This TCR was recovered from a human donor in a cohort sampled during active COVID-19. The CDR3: CASSPTKLDSYEQYF. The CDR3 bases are TGTGCCAGCAGCCCAACCAAACTAGATTCCTACGAGCAGTACTTC.